These T cell receptor beta chains were read from a single sample in a study of cytomegalovirus exposure and HLA in healthy donors. This table comes from immunoSEQ multiplex PCR, and its TCRdb copy is limited to in-frame clones, with some not included. The sample lists 100,000 or so clones, under 75% seen once, with about 2.5% in the top ten. Input material: PBMCs. The source is a middle-aged man in good health and CMV-seronegative. Both conserved end residues are part of each CDR3. The D gene is left open where the match is weak. Clone size is stated in some rows and not others, as once, few, many or a class when expanded.

d_call | j_call | v_call | clone_size | cdr3_length | cdr3_nt | cdr3_aa
. | TRBJ2-7 | TRBV19 | . | 15 | TGTGCCAGTAGCCAAACTGCGGGGCCCTCCTACGAGCAGTACTTC | CASSQTAGPSYEQYF
. | TRBJ1-5 | TRBV2 | . | 16 | TGTGCCAGCAGTGGGAACAGGGCTGATCGAAATCAGCCCCAGCATTTT | CASSGNRADRNQPQHF
TRBD1 | TRBJ1-2 | TRBV28 | . | 15 | TGTGCCAGCAGTTTACCGGGACAGTTCGGCTATGGCTACACCTTC | CASSLPGQFGYGYTF
TRBD2 | TRBJ2-1 | TRBV9 | few | 15 | TGTGCCAGCAGCGTGGGACTAGCGGGAGTTGATGAGCAGTTCTTC | CASSVGLAGVDEQFF
. | TRBJ1-4 | TRBV5-1 | . | 16 | TGCGCCAGCAGCTTGGGAGATGGGGCGGGGAATGAAAAACTGTTTTTT | CASSLGDGAGNEKLFF
TRBD2 | TRBJ2-7 | TRBV7-2 | . | 15 | TGTGCCAGCAGCCCGAGACTAGCGGGGTCCTACGAGCAGTACTTC | CASSPRLAGSYEQYF
. | TRBJ1-2 | TRBV19 | few | 14 | TGTGCCAGTAGTATAGAAGGGGCGATTTCTGGCTACACCTTC | CASSIEGAISGYTF
. | TRBJ2-1 | TRBV6-4 | . | 15 | TGTGCCAGCAGTGAGTTACAGGGTGACTACAATGAGCAGTTCTTC | CASSELQGDYNEQFF
TRBD1 | TRBJ1-2 | TRBV9 | . | 16 | TGTGCCAGCAGCGTAGTGAGGGGACAGGGGGCGCGGGGCTACACCTTC | CASSVVRGQGARGYTF
TRBD1 | TRBJ2-1 | TRBV18 | few | 16 | TGTGCCAGCTCACCTAACCTAGGGACAGTCTACAATGAGCAGTTCTTC | CASSPNLGTVYNEQFF
. | TRBJ1-2 | TRBV10-2 | . | 15 | TGCGCCAGCAGTGAATCCCGACAGTTGGTCTATGGCTACACCTTC | CASSESRQLVYGYTF
. | TRBJ2-1 | TRBV28 | . | 12 | TGTGCCAGCAGGGACACAGGATCCCAACAGTTCTTC | CASRDTGSQQFF
TRBD2 | TRBJ2-3 | TRBV29-1 | few | 13 | TGCAGCGGTGGGTGGGAGCGGGAAGATACGCAGTATTTT | CSGGWEREDTQYF
. | TRBJ2-7 | TRBV12-2 | . | 14 | TGTGCAAGTCGCTTAGTAGCGGGAGTCTACGAGCAGTACTTC | CASRLVAGVYEQYF
. | TRBJ2-5 | TRBV28 | . | 12 | TGTGCCAGCAGTAACAGAAAAGAGACCCAGTACTTC | CASSNRKETQYF
. | TRBJ1-5 | TRBV12-2 | . | 20 | TGTGCAAGTCGCTTAGCGAATAACGACCGGGACAGCGATAGCAATCAGCCCCAGCATTTT | CASRLANNDRDSDSNQPQHF
TRBD1 | TRBJ2-5 | TRBV6-5 | . | 13 | TGTGCCAGCAGTTACAGGGACAGAGAGACCCAGTACTTC | CASSYRDRETQYF
TRBD2 | TRBJ2-5 | TRBV29-1 | . | 11 | TGCAGCCCCCGGGAGGGGGAGACCCAGTACTTC | CSPREGETQYF
TRBD1 | TRBJ2-3 | TRBV15 | . | 13 | TGTGCCACCACGCAGGGGGCCACAGATACGCAGTATTTT | CATTQGATDTQYF
TRBD2 | TRBJ2-5 | TRBV27 | . | 16 | TGTGCCAGCAGACACGGACTAGCGGGTGGGGAAGAGACCCAGTACTTC | CASRHGLAGGEETQYF
TRBD2 | TRBJ2-1 | TRBV19 | . | 15 | TGTGCCAGTAGTATAGGTCTAGCGGGAGCCACTGAGCAGTTCTTC | CASSIGLAGATEQFF
TRBD2 | TRBJ2-3 | TRBV5-1 | . | 18 | TGCGCCAGCAGCTTAACCGTTCTAGCGGGAGCTGTGGCAGATACGCAGTATTTT | CASSLTVLAGAVADTQYF
. | TRBJ2-7 | TRBV10-3 | . | 18 | TGTGCCATCAGTGAGTCGACGGTTTTTGGCTCACTAACGGGCGAGCAGTACTTC | CAISESTVFGSLTGEQYF
TRBD2 | TRBJ2-7 | TRBV11-2 | . | 16 | TGTGCCAGCAGCATATTAAGCGGGAGGGCGAACTACGAGCAGTACTTC | CASSILSGRANYEQYF
. | TRBJ2-1 | TRBV18 | . | 13 | TGTGCCAGCTCACCACCATCCAGCAATGAGCAGTTCTTC | CASSPPSSNEQFF
. | TRBJ2-1 | TRBV2 | . | 14 | TGTGCCAGCAGTGGGGGGGTCCCGGGCAATGAGCAGTTCTTC | CASSGGVPGNEQFF
. | TRBJ1-4 | TRBV13 | . | 15 | TGTGCCAGCAGCTTAGGTGGGGGCCGCAATGAAAAACTGTTTTTT | CASSLGGGRNEKLFF
TRBD2 | TRBJ2-7 | TRBV4-1 | . | 13 | TGCGCCAGCAGCAGCGGGGGGGCTGGAGAGCAGTACTTC | CASSSGGAGEQYF
. | TRBJ1-4 | TRBV27 | . | 11 | TGTGCCAGCAGGGTCGGGGAAAAACTGTTTTTT | CASRVGEKLFF
TRBD2 | TRBJ2-1 | TRBV4-1 | . | 18 | TGCGCCAGCAGCCAAGTCCAGCGGGGGGGCTCCGGTGCGAGTGAGCAGTTCTTC | CASSQVQRGGSGASEQFF
. | TRBJ1-3 | TRBV6-6 | . | 16 | TGTGCCACCAGAGGAGGGCCTTCGACCGGAGGAAACACCATATATTTT | CATRGGPSTGGNTIYF
. | TRBJ1-6 | TRBV9 | . | 17 | TGTGCCAGCAGCGTTTCAGCCATATGGGGCTCCCCTTCACCCCTCCACTTT | CASSVSAIWGSPSPLHF
TRBD1 | TRBJ1-1 | TRBV6-1 | . | 15 | TGTGCCAGCAGCGCTGGAGGACAGGGATTCGGGGAAGCTTTCTTT | CASSAGGQGFGEAFF
TRBD2 | TRBJ2-1 | TRBV7-9 | . | 15 | TGTGCCAGCAGCTTCAGCGGGGGCTCCTACAATGAGCAGTTCTTC | CASSFSGGSYNEQFF
TRBD1 | TRBJ2-2 | TRBV6-5 | few | 15 | TGTGCCAGCAGTTTCGGACAGGCGAACACCGGGGAGCTGTTTTTT | CASSFGQANTGELFF
TRBD1 | TRBJ2-1 | TRBV28 | . | 21 | TGTGCCAGCAGGAGTTCCCCGGGACAGGGGGCGCAGGGTGGGTCCTACAATGAGCAGTTCTTC | CASRSSPGQGAQGGSYNEQFF
TRBD2 | TRBJ2-2 | TRBV5-1 | once | 17 | TGCGCCAGCAGCTTGGCGGTTCTAGCGGGAGTCACCGGGGAGCTGTTTTTT | CASSLAVLAGVTGELFF
. | TRBJ1-2 | TRBV13 | . | 16 | TGTGCCAGCAGCCTATACCGCAGGGGCCTAAACTATGGCTACACCTTC | CASSLYRRGLNYGYTF
. | TRBJ1-6 | TRBV9 | . | 15 | TGTGCCAGCAGCGTCAGCACAGGGTCTGGTTCACCCCTCCACTTT | CASSVSTGSGSPLHF
. | TRBJ1-4 | TRBV5-1 | . | 16 | TGCGCCAGCAGCTTGACCCCCAGGGTTAGTAATGAAAAACTGTTTTTT | CASSLTPRVSNEKLFF
TRBD1 | TRBJ2-1 | TRBV6-1 | . | 14 | TGTGCCAGCAGTTTCACAGGGGTCTACAATGAGCAGTTCTTC | CASSFTGVYNEQFF
. | TRBJ1-6 | TRBV28 | . | 11 | TGTGCCAGCAGTCCAGGGTCACCCCTCCACTTT | CASSPGSPLHF
TRBD2 | TRBJ2-1 | TRBV6-4 | . | 15 | TGTGCCAGCAGTGCCACTAGCGGGGGGGTCAATGAGCAGTTCTTC | CASSATSGGVNEQFF
TRBD1 | TRBJ1-1 | TRBV7-9 | . | 12 | TGTTCCGGGGACAGGGGTAGCACTGAAGCTTTCTTT | CSGDRGSTEAFF